This T cell receptor beta chain was documented in a study of vaccination and CD4 T cells after COVID-19. About this clonotype itself: Its antigen remains unknown.

The CDR3 has 15 amino acids. Trimming shortened V by 3 bases and J by 2 bases, and 14 bases separated the two germline ends. From germline, CDR1 is SGHTA and CDR2 FQGNSA. Described treatment: approximately nine-day PBMC culture with coronavirus spike peptide pools or control peptides (ViraFEST assay). The study sequenced cultured CD4+ T cell DNA using the Oncomine TCR Beta short-read assay. A single record per CDR3 protein comes from TCRdb applying MiXCR to the PCR reads. The sample holds 8,000 to 10,000 distinct CDR3 sequences, roughly 50% seen once. This sequence was found in a human donor who had recovered from COVID-19. The chain is built from TRBV7-2 and TRBJ2-7; D not certain. The sample consisted of CD4+ T cells from blood, cultured in vitro. The DNA for the CDR3 is TGTGCCAGCAGCTTCCTAAGTAAGGGTGCCTACGAGCAGTACTTC. It codes for CASSFLSKGAYEQYF.